The 13 T cell receptor beta chains in this list originate from one sample, sequenced in a study of shared clonotypes between healthy human individuals (dated by TCRdb to 2020 to 2021). CD8 naive samples were CD45RO-negative cells positively selected for CCR7, giving a CD45RA+CCR7+ population that excluded TemRA cells. Library prep was done by the immunoSEQ multiplex PCR assay. This is the immuneACCESS table as TCRdb keeps it, with only in-frame sequences that have V and J called. A part of the clones is gone; compared with another copy, unresolved V genes explain less than half, and the rest is unexplained. For this sample the table gives 550,000 to 650,000 clones, of which about 96% were detected only once. Of the sample, 0.11% is held by the ten largest clones. Sample: naive CD8+ T cells sorted from blood. The sample's cell subset or site label, in plain terms: CD45RA+CCR7+. These receptors were collected from a woman in her 30s in good health.

This rearrangement joins TRBV2 to TRBJ2-7; D not resolved. The V and J ends lost 6 bases and 0 bases respectively, with 9 bases between them. Germline V lookup: CDR1 SNHLY, CDR2 FYNNEI. The CDR3 has 13 amino acids. DNA of the CDR3: TGTGCCAGCAGGGCGTTCTACTCCTACGAGCAGTACTTC. It is translated as CASRAFYSYEQYF.

The chain has TRBV7-9 and TRBJ2-6, with D uncertain. Trimming shortened V by 2 bases and J by 0 bases, and 5 bases separated the two germline ends. The CDR3 covers 15 residues. Germline assignment: CDR1 SEHNR and CDR2 FQNEAQ (reference sequence). The CDR3 bases are TGTGCCAGCAGCTTACCAGCCTCTGGGGCCAACGTCCTGACTTTC. Protein product: CASSLPASGANVLTF.

This chain joins TRBV7-9 and TRBJ1-4; 9 bases line up with TRBD1. The germline CDR1 and CDR2 sequences are SEHNR and FQNEAQ (reference sequence). Losses at the gene ends were 5 bases for V and 7 bases for J; bases not matched to a gene: 8. The CDR3 totals 15 residues. The DNA for the CDR3 is TGTGCCAGCAGCGCTATCGGGGACAGGGTTGAAAAACTGTTTTTT. Translating it yields CASSAIGDRVEKLFF.

The V and J genes are TRBV29-1 and TRBJ1-5; D remains ambiguous. The CDR3 spans 13 residues. The germline V and J ends were trimmed by 1 base and 3 bases, with 7 bases remaining between them. The germline gives CDR1 SQVTM, CDR2 ANQGSEA. CDR3 amino acids: CSVEGTDNQPQHF. Here the CDR3 DNA reads TGCAGCGTTGAAGGCACCGACAATCAGCCCCAGCATTTT.

The chain joins TRBV10-1 to TRBJ2-5, with 8 bases lining up with TRBD1. From germline, CDR1 is WNHNN and CDR2 SYGVQD (reference sequence). This CDR3 is 14 amino acids long. Trimming at V came to 3 bases and at J to 4 bases, leaving 4 bases not matched to a gene. The CDR3 loop is CASSEPDRGETQYF. The CDR3 region has the DNA TGCGCCAGCAGTGAACCTGACAGGGGAGAGACCCAGTACTTC.

Note on this clone: Other DNA sequences in this specimen translate into the identical CDR3. The chain employs TRBV27 and TRBJ2-1; D is possibly TRBD2 (5 bases). Trimming took 3 bases from V and 0 from J, leaving 6 bases between them. This CDR3 comprises 14 residues. Germline V gives CDR1 MNHEY, CDR2 SMNVEV (reference sequence). The CDR3, as DNA: TGTGCCAGCAGTTTTCGGGGCTCCTACAATGAGCAGTTCTTC. It is translated as CASSFRGSYNEQFF.

In nucleotides, the CDR3 is TGTGCCAGCCACTACTGGGCAGGCAATCAGCCCCAGCATTTT. Translation: CASHYWAGNQPQHF. The J gene is TRBJ1-5, the V gene TRBV28; the D is unclear. The CDR3 runs 14 residues. V lost 8 bases and J lost 2, with 13 bases in between. In germline, CDR1 is MDHEN, CDR2 SYDVKM.

This clone was picked up a small number of times. V and J are TRBV19 and TRBJ1-3, with D possibly matching TRBD1 (5 bases). The germline V gene encodes CDR1 LNHDA and CDR2 SQIVND (reference sequence). The CDR3 sequence is 13 residues long. The V gene lost 6 bases and the J gene lost 3 bases, with 9 bases spanning the gap. CDR3 sequence (DNA): TGTGCCAGTAGGTGGGGCGGTGGAAACACCATATATTTT. Its translation: CASRWGGGNTIYF. The full variable domain, rest sourced from reference TRBV19 and TRBJ1-3, is DGGITQSPKYLFRKEGQNVTLSCEQNLNHDAMYWYRQDPGQGLRLIYYSQIVNDFQKGDIAEGYSVSREKKESFPLTVTSAQKNPTAFYLCASRWGGGNTIYFGEGSWLTVV.

The gene calls are TRBV4-1 and TRBJ2-3; 7 nucleotides line up with TRBD1. CDR1 is MGHRA and CDR2 is YSYEKL in the germline V gene. V dropped 4 bases and J dropped 2; count of bases not matched to a gene: 9. This CDR3 spans 16 amino acids. In nucleotides, the CDR3 is TGCGCCAGCAGCCGTTATCCGGGACAGTACACAGATACGCAGTATTTT. The encoded protein is CASSRYPGQYTDTQYF.

V and J are TRBV5-6 and TRBJ2-1, with D possibly matching TRBD2 (7 bases). This CDR3 region has 16 residues. The V and J ends lost 5 bases and 3 bases respectively, with 18 bases between them. The germline gives CDR1 SGHDT, CDR2 YYEEEE. CDR3 coding DNA: TGTGCCAGCAGTTGGGGGCGCGGGAGTGACTACAATGAGCAGTTCTTC. Its protein product is CASSWGRGSDYNEQFF. The full variable domain, in which reference TRBV5-6 and TRBJ2-1 provide the parts outside the CDR3, is DAGVTQSPTHLIKTRGQQVTLRCSPKSGHDTVSWYQQALGQGPQFIFQYYEEEERQRGNFPDRFSGHQFPNYSSELNVNALLLGDSALYLCASSWGRGSDYNEQFFGPGTRLTVL.

The V call is TRBV11-2, the J call TRBJ2-1; D call uncertain. CDR1 is SGHAT and CDR2 is FQNNGV in the germline V gene. V lost 1 base and J lost 15, with 13 bases in between. The CDR3 is made up of 12 amino acids. CDR3 sequence (DNA): TGTGCCAGCAGCTTAGCGGACCCGAAACTGTTCTTC. Its protein is CASSLADPKLFF.

The chain joins TRBV4-2 to TRBJ2-1; D not resolved. Trimming took 0 bases from V and 3 from J, leaving 9 bases between them. Looked up from germline, CDR1 is LGHNA and CDR2 is YNFKEQ. This CDR3 has 15 residues. Here the CDR3 DNA reads TGTGCCAGCAGCCAAGATCGGGCCCTCTACAATGAGCAGTTCTTC. Protein sequence: CASSQDRALYNEQFF.

This clone occurred once. The rearrangement uses TRBV4-2 and TRBJ1-2; 8 bases fit TRBD1. V shed 4 bases and J 6 bases; nucleotides not matched to a gene: 13. Germline CDR1 is LGHNA and CDR2 is YNFKEQ. The CDR3 sequence is 16 residues long. CDR3 coding DNA: TGTGCCAGCAGCCCCCAGCCAGGGGGCGATTGGCATGGCTACACCTTC. The encoded protein is CASSPQPGGDWHGYTF.